These T cell receptor beta chains were read from a single sample in a study of control samples from healthy donors and cancer patients. Some clones are missing from TCRdb's copy, which holds only in-frame ones; the method was immunoSEQ multiplex PCR. The sample lists approximately 100,000 clones; approximately 82% were seen once. Sequenced input: blood. These receptors originate from a man between 60 and 70 years old in good health. Both conserved end residues are part of each CDR3. A D gene is named only where the DNA matches it firmly. A clone size is listed for some rows: how often the clone was seen (once, few, many), or a class if it is expanded.

>TRBD1|-|TRBJ2-4|TRBV15
CATSRGQGPAKNIQYF
TGTGCCACCAGCAGAGGACAGGGCCCCGCCAAAAACATTCAGTACTTC
>-|-|TRBJ1-1|TRBV28
CASSYRVVKGMNTEAFF
TGTGCCAGCAGTTACAGGGTAGTCAAGGGGATGAACACTGAAGCTTTCTTT
>TRBD1|-|TRBJ2-1|TRBV11-1
CASSLATGVDEQFF
TGTGCCAGCAGCTTAGCGACAGGGGTGGATGAGCAGTTCTTC
>-|-|TRBJ2-1|TRBV12-3/TRBV12-4
CASSLGRLEQFF
TGTGCCAGCAGTTTAGGGAGACTAGAGCAGTTCTTC
>-|-|TRBJ2-6|TRBV5-8
CASSSDGISGANVLTF
TGTGCCAGCAGCTCGGATGGAATCTCTGGGGCCAACGTCCTGACTTTC
>-|once|TRBJ1-1|TRBV12-3/TRBV12-4
CASSFLPKTEAFF
TGTGCCAGCAGTTTCCTCCCCAAGACTGAAGCTTTCTTT
>-|-|TRBJ2-3|TRBV3-1/TRBV3-2
CASSHGTFTDTQYF
TGTGCCAGCAGTCACGGGACTTTCACAGATACGCAGTATTTT
>TRBD1|-|TRBJ2-5|TRBV25-1
CASSEPQDRVETQYF
TGTGCCAGCAGTGAACCCCAGGACAGGGTAGAGACCCAGTACTTC
>-|-|TRBJ2-3|TRBV6-5
CASTSQVASDTQYF
TGTGCCAGCACCTCCCAGGTGGCTTCGGATACGCAGTATTTT
>-|-|TRBJ2-2|TRBV24-1
CATSDPDSANTGELFF
TGTGCCACCAGTGATCCGGACAGCGCGAACACCGGGGAGCTGTTTTTT
>TRBD1|-|TRBJ1-4|TRBV11-2
CASSRTGGQGSNEKLFF
TGTGCCAGCAGCCGAACGGGCGGACAGGGATCAAATGAAAAACTGTTTTTT
>-|-|TRBJ1-2|TRBV10-3
CAISEGREIYGYTF
TGTGCCATCAGTGAGGGCCGGGAGATCTATGGCTACACCTTC
>TRBD1|-|TRBJ2-1|TRBV28
CASTLGQGAWNEQFF
TGTGCCAGCACCCTCGGACAGGGGGCTTGGAATGAGCAGTTCTTC
>TRBD1|few|TRBJ2-7|TRBV6-5
CASSYRGQGAYEQYF
TGTGCCAGCAGTTACAGGGGACAGGGGGCCTACGAGCAGTACTTC
>-|-|TRBJ1-1|TRBV5-1
CASSLGQKDTEAFF
TGCGCCAGCAGCTTGGGACAGAAGGACACTGAAGCTTTCTTT
>-|-|TRBJ1-2|TRBV6-4
CASSDSGKTYTF
TGTGCCAGCAGTGACTCGGGGAAAACCTACACCTTC
>TRBD2|-|TRBJ2-1|TRBV4-2
CASSQDVYGGEYNEQFF
TGTGCCAGCAGCCAAGATGTCTACGGGGGGGAGTACAATGAGCAGTTCTTC
>-|-|TRBJ2-7|TRBV4-1
CASSPQALASSYEQYF
TGCGCCAGCAGCCCCCAGGCGCTAGCGAGTTCCTACGAGCAGTACTTC
>TRBD1|-|TRBJ2-3|TRBV2
CASSEYRGPPTDTQYF
TGTGCCAGCAGTGAATACAGGGGACCTCCCACAGATACGCAGTATTTT
>TRBD2|-|TRBJ2-2|TRBV27
CSTGGGGTGELFF
TGTAGTACGGGGGGAGGAGGCACCGGGGAGCTGTTTTTT
>-|-|TRBJ2-4|TRBV5-5
CASSSAPQGRGVDIQYF
TGTGCCAGCAGCTCAGCGCCCCAGGGGCGAGGGGTCGACATTCAGTACTTC
>TRBD1|few|TRBJ1-1|TRBV3-1/TRBV3-2
CASSQVGQGTEAFF
TGTGCCAGCAGCCAAGTAGGACAGGGGACTGAAGCTTTCTTT
>TRBD2|-|TRBJ2-2|TRBV3-1/TRBV3-2
CASSLGLANTGELFF
TGTGCCAGCAGCCTCGGACTAGCTAACACCGGGGAGCTGTTTTTT
>-|-|TRBJ1-6|TRBV5-8
CASSLGAPIGNSPLHF
TGTGCCAGCAGCTTGGGGGCCCCGATAGGCAATTCACCCCTCCACTTT
>TRBD2|-|TRBJ2-1|TRBV5-3
CARSLVAGGGGNEQFF
TGTGCCAGAAGCTTAGTCGCGGGAGGCGGCGGGAATGAGCAGTTCTTC
>-|-|TRBJ2-7|TRBV19
CASSIWASWGAAYEQYF
TGTGCCAGTAGTATTTGGGCGAGCTGGGGGGCAGCCTACGAGCAGTACTTC